This T cell receptor (beta chain) was retrieved from a study of T cell responses to AZD1222 COVID-19 vaccine. The table lists this clone with a count of one. Antigen: not known. Study-wide results and limits: White British people made up most donors, females outnumbered males, and clonal diversity was possibly underestimated. Reportedly, nearly half of unique spike TCRs recognized epitopes outside B.1.351/B.1.1.7 mutations. An increase in Spike-specific TCR breadth and depth was observed after two AZD1222 doses.

With 2 bases removed from V and 4 bases from J, the gap between germline ends came to 8 bases. Germline assignment: CDR1 MDHEN and CDR2 SYDVKM. The CDR3 has 13 residues. Profiled with immunoSEQ multiplex PCR; TCRdb holds only in-frame clones, not every one. In the table there are 110,000 to 150,000 clones, about 91% of which are singletons. The source material was peripheral blood, sampled on day 0 of AZD1222 vaccination. The rearrangement joins TRBV28 to TRBJ1-2; D remains ambiguous. The receptor's source is an adult in good health. CDR3 nucleotide sequence: TGTGCCAGCAGTTTAAATAGGTTCTATGGCTACACCTTC. Residues: CASSLNRFYGYTF.